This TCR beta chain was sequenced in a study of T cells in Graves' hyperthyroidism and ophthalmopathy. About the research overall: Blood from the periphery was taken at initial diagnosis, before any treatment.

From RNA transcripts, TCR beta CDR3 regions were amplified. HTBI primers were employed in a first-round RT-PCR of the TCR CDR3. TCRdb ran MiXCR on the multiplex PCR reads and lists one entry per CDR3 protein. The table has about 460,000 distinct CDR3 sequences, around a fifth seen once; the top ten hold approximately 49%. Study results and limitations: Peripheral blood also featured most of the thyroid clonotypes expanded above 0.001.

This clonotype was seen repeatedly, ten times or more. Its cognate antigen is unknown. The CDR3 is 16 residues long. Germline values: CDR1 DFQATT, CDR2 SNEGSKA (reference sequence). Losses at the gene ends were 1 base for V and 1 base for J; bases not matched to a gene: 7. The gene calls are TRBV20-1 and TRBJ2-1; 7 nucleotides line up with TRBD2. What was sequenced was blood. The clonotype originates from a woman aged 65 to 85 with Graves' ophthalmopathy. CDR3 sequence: CSARGGGRGSYNEQFF. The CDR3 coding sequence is TGCAGTGCTAGAGGGGGGGGGAGAGGGTCCTACAATGAGCAGTTCTTC.